The rows below give T cell receptor beta chains drawn from one sample of a study of CD8+ T cells in alopecia areata. Assay used: immunoSEQ multiplex PCR; TCRdb lists only in-frame clones, some missing. This table holds over 15,000 clones, about 63% found once. The specimen comprised skin, sampled at week 4, from a patient treated with tofacitinib. The source is a human donor with alopecia areata. Both conserved end residues are part of each CDR3. D genes are given only for firm matches. Size tells how often a clone was seen (once, few, many) or the class of an expanded clone, and some rows leave it out.

J: TRBJ2-3; V: TRBV4-2; size: NA; D: NA; DNA: TGTGCCAGCAGCCAAGAGGAGGGGCGGACAGATACGCAGTATTTT; CDR3: CASSQEEGRTDTQYF
J: TRBJ2-3; V: TRBV6-6; size: few; D: NA; DNA: TGTGCCAGCAGTTACGTACCTAGCACAGATACGCAGTATTTT; CDR3: CASSYVPSTDTQYF
J: TRBJ2-5; V: TRBV11-3; size: NA; D: TRBD1; DNA: TGTGCCAGCAGCTTAGGAGGACAGGGGCAGAACCAGTACTTC; CDR3: CASSLGGQGQNQYF
J: TRBJ2-2; V: TRBV28; size: NA; D: TRBD1; DNA: TGTGCCAGCAGTCCATCCGGGACAGGGAGGACCGGGGAGCTGTTTTTT; CDR3: CASSPSGTGRTGELFF
J: TRBJ2-1; V: TRBV11-2; size: NA; D: NA; DNA: TGTGCCAGCAGTTCTCCCACGGGGCAGTTCTTC; CDR3: CASSSPTGQFF
J: TRBJ1-6; V: TRBV2; size: NA; D: NA; DNA: TGTGCCAGCAGGGAACTGCCATCAGAAATACTACCCCTCCACTTT; CDR3: CASRELPSEILPLHF
J: TRBJ1-6; V: TRBV19; size: NA; D: TRBD1; DNA: TGTGCCAGTAGTAGTGGGACAGGCCTTAATTCACCCCTCCACTTT; CDR3: CASSSGTGLNSPLHF
J: TRBJ1-2; V: TRBV5-6; size: NA; D: NA; DNA: TGTGCCAGCAGCTCTACAGGAGAGGTTGGCTACACCTTC; CDR3: CASSSTGEVGYTF
J: TRBJ2-5; V: TRBV6-1; size: NA; D: TRBD2; DNA: TGTGCCAGCAGTGATAGCGGGACCAATCCAGCGGAGACCCAGTACTTC; CDR3: CASSDSGTNPAETQYF
J: TRBJ1-1; V: TRBV7-7; size: NA; D: TRBD1; DNA: TGTGCCAGCAGCCAGTGGACAGGGAAGAACACTGAAGCTTTCTTT; CDR3: CASSQWTGKNTEAFF
J: TRBJ1-1; V: TRBV19; size: NA; D: NA; DNA: TGTGCCAGTACTCCCCGGGGGGGAGGAGGCACTGAAGCTTTCTTT; CDR3: CASTPRGGGGTEAFF
J: TRBJ2-3; V: TRBV20-1; size: once; D: NA; DNA: TGCAGTACGGAGCGCACAGATACGCAGTATTTT; CDR3: CSTERTDTQYF
J: TRBJ1-5; V: TRBV6-1; size: NA; D: NA; DNA: TGTGCCAGCAGTGACGGGGATCAGCCCCAGCATTTT; CDR3: CASSDGDQPQHF
J: TRBJ1-2; V: TRBV6-5; size: NA; D: NA; DNA: TGTGCCAGCAGTCAAGGACGGGGGGTCTATGGCTACACCTTC; CDR3: CASSQGRGVYGYTF
J: TRBJ2-5; V: TRBV2; size: NA; D: NA; DNA: TGTGCCAGCAGTGAATATCCCCGAAGTAATGGAGAGACCCAGTACTTC; CDR3: CASSEYPRSNGETQYF